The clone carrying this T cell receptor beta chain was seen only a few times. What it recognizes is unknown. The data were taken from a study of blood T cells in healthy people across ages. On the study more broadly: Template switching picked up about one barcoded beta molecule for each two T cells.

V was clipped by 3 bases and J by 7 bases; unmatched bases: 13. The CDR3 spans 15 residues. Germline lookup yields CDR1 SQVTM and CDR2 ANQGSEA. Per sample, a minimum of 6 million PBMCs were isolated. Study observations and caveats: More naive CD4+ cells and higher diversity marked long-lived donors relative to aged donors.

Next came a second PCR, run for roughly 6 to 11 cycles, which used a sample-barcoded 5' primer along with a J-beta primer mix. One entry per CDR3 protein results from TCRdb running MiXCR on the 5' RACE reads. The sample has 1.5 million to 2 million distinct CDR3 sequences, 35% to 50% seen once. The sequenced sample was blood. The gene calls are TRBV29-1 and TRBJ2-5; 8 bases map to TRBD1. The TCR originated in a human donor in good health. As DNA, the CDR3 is TGCAGCGTTGACGAGAGGGGGACAGGTGGTGGGACCCAGTACTTC. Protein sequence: CSVDERGTGGGTQYF.